These 24 T cell receptor beta chains were sequenced from one sample in a study of T cell repertoires in cytomegalovirus infection. No antigen is known for these receptors. TCRdb redid the calling of the reads with MiXCR, one entry per CDR3 protein. The data show about 900,000 distinct CDR3 sequences, less than 35% seen once. The sequenced sample was cultured CD8+ T cells from PBMCs, obtained from culture after CMV antigen stimulation. Source of these receptors: a human donor in good health (CMV status not recorded). Some clones in this sample may be carry-over from other donors' samples.

The V and J genes are TRBV12-3 or TRBV12-4 and TRBJ2-1; 7 bases map to TRBD1. The V segment lost 4 bases and the J segment 4 bases; nucleotides outside the gene matches: 4. The CDR3 runs 14 residues. The CDR3: CASSSLGQYNEQFF. The CDR3 DNA sequence: TGTGCCAGCAGTTCCCTGGGACAGTACAATGAGCAGTTCTTC.

This clonotype was detected only a few times. The chain couples TRBV6-6 to TRBJ1-3; D gene unclear. Trimming pared 7 bases from V and 1 base from J, leaving 14 bases between. The CDR3 loop spans 15 amino acids. The germline V gene encodes CDR1 MNHNY and CDR2 SVGAGI (reference sequence). The CDR3, as DNA: TGTGCCAGCACTTCCCAAGGGAGTTCTGGAAACACCATATATTTT. Its protein product is CASTSQGSSGNTIYF.

The gene calls are TRBV7-9 and TRBJ1-6; D uncertain. Germline V gene data show CDR1 as SEHNR and CDR2 as FQNEAQ (reference sequence). Trimming took 1 base from V and 7 from J, leaving 11 bases between them. This CDR3 has 15 residues. CDR3 sequence reads: CASSLDEGGNSPLHF. The DNA of the CDR3 is TGTGCCAGCAGCTTAGATGAGGGCGGAAATTCACCCCTCCACTTT.

Note on this clonotype: Relative to the germline gene, one junction end is altered; a read error may explain this. The V call is TRBV6-8, the J call TRBJ1-1, with D unresolved. Germline V gene sequence: CDR1 MNHGY, CDR2 SAAAGT. The CDR3 contains 15 residues. As DNA, the CDR3 is TGTGTCAGCAGTTACGAGGGAAGTGGAGGGACTGAAGCTTTCTTT. Translating gives CVSSYEGSGGTEAFF.

This clonotype was observed a handful of times. This chain connects TRBV7-9 to TRBJ1-2, with TRBD1 matching over 7 bases. This CDR3 region has 17 residues. Germline CDR1 is SEHNR and CDR2 is FQNEAQ (reference sequence). J gave up 4 bases and V 5 bases, and 16 bases lay outside the gene matches. The CDR3: CASSGEGLRTGGYGYTF. CDR3 coding DNA: TGTGCCAGCAGCGGAGAGGGCTTACGGACAGGAGGCTATGGCTACACCTTC.

The chain uses TRBV2 and TRBJ1-2; D call uncertain. The CDR3 has 17 amino acids. The V end was cut by 11 bases, the J end by 3 bases, with 28 bases between. Germline V gene sequence: CDR1 SNHLY, CDR2 FYNNEI. The DNA of the CDR3 is TGTGCCCCCCCTCCAAATGGAACGGTCGAGTTTGACTATGGCTACACCTTC. Encoded protein: CAPPPNGTVEFDYGYTF.

J is TRBJ2-3 and V is TRBV12-3 or TRBV12-4; no definite D call. V lost 5 bases and J 8 bases, leaving 14 bases between the germline ends. The CDR3 length is 13 residues. In DNA, the CDR3 is TGTGCCAGCAGTCACCCCGGGTTTCCTACGCAGTATTTT. Translating gives CASSHPGFPTQYF.

This clonotype was picked up a small number of times. The chain uses TRBV27 and TRBJ1-1; 7 nucleotides match TRBD1. The CDR3 has 15 residues. The germline gives CDR1 MNHEY, CDR2 SMNVEV (reference sequence). Germline trimming cut 5 bases from V and 0 bases from J; bases unmatched to any gene: 6. CDR3 residues: CASSMGQPMNTEAFF. Here the CDR3 DNA reads TGTGCCAGCAGTATGGGACAGCCTATGAACACTGAAGCTTTCTTT.

This clonotype has a handful of counts. This chain joins TRBV6-5 and TRBJ1-1; D uncertain. Germline CDR1 and CDR2: MNHEY and SVGAGI. The CDR3 loop spans 13 amino acids. The V end lost 8 bases, the J end lost 5 bases, and 15 bases lay between the germline ends. The CDR3 protein is CASGVTIATEAFF. The CDR3 bases are TGTGCCAGCGGGGTCACTATTGCGACTGAAGCTTTCTTT.

This clonotype was seen many times. The genes are TRBV7-3 and TRBJ2-7, with 8 bases fitting TRBD1. This CDR3 comprises 15 residues. Germline V gene data show CDR1 as SGHTA and CDR2 as FQGTGA. Trimming took 1 base from V and 7 from J; bases not matched to a gene: 9. CDR3 region: CASSLNRQGAREQYV. In DNA form, the CDR3 reads TGTGCCAGCAGCTTAAATCGGCAGGGGGCAAGGGAGCAGTACGTC.

This clonotype was found once. V gene TRBV11-3 combines with J gene TRBJ2-2, with 7 bases matching TRBD2. The CDR3 is 14 residues long. Germline V gene sequence: CDR1 SGHNT, CDR2 YENEEA. Trimming took 5 bases from V and 7 from J; bases not matched to a gene: 7. CDR3 loop: CASSTGGKHGELFF. CDR3 sequence (DNA): TGTGCCAGCAGCACGGGGGGAAAGCACGGGGAGCTGTTTTTT.

This clonotype came up a few times. The chain is built from TRBV19 and TRBJ2-2, with a weak D call TRBD1 (5 bases). The length of the CDR3 is 16 residues. Germline V gives CDR1 LNHDA, CDR2 SQIVND (reference sequence). V was clipped by 1 base and J by 0 bases, with 9 bases between them. The CDR3 sequence is CASSIAGPPNTGELFF. In DNA, the CDR3 is TGTGCCAGTAGTATAGCAGGGCCCCCGAACACCGGGGAGCTGTTTTTT.

Notes on this clonotype: One end of the junction is discordant with germline, which a read error may explain. The chain is built from TRBV6-5 and TRBJ2-3, with D possibly being TRBD1 (6 bases). This CDR3 has 15 amino acids. Germline V gene sequence: CDR1 MNHEY, CDR2 SVGAGI. The CDR3 protein is CTSREQGRLPDTQYF. CDR3 nucleotide sequence: TGTACCAGCAGGGAACAGGGTCGCTTACCAGATACGCAGTATTTT.

J is TRBJ2-5 and V is TRBV12-3 or TRBV12-4; TRBD2 might be the D (6 bases). The CDR3 consists of 16 residues. V lost 5 bases to trimming and J lost 5 bases, with 21 bases between them. In nucleotides, the CDR3 is TGTGCCAGCAGTGCCGACGGGCGGGGCTCTCGGGAGACCCAGTACTTC. It codes for CASSADGRGSRETQYF.

The V gene is TRBV12-5, the J gene TRBJ1-1, with D perhaps TRBD1 (6 bases). This CDR3 comprises 16 residues. V lost 6 bases and J 4 bases, leaving 21 bases between the germline ends. Germline V gene data show CDR1 as LGHNT and CDR2 as FRNRAP. In DNA form, the CDR3 reads TGTGCTAGTGGCCTGGGAATAGACAGGTTCCCCACTGAAGCTTTCTTT. Translating it yields CASGLGIDRFPTEAFF.

A remark on this clonotype: A clone one base away is much larger, so this may be a read error. V is TRBV7-6 and J is TRBJ1-1; D call uncertain. CDR1 SGHVS and CDR2 FNYEAQ come from the germline V gene. V lost 0 bases and J 6 bases, leaving 11 bases between the germline ends. The CDR3 is 14 residues long. This CDR3 is CASSLATGKAEAFF. CDR3 bases: TGTGCCAGCAGCTTAGCGACGGGGAAGGCTGAAGCTTTCTTT.

This clonotype was observed at least ten times. The V and J genes are TRBV12-5 and TRBJ2-4; unclear D gene. Germline V lookup: CDR1 LGHNT, CDR2 FRNRAP. This CDR3 has 12 residues. The ends were cut back, 1 base at V and 4 bases at J, with 2 bases in the middle. CDR3 bases: TGTGCTAGTGGTTTGGGGAAAAACATTCAGTACTTC. Amino acids: CASGLGKNIQYF.

V is TRBV20-1 and J is TRBJ1-2; 10 bases agree with TRBD1. The CDR3 consists of 14 residues. V shed 5 bases, J shed 6 bases, and the junction held 9 bases outside the gene matches. Germline CDR1 and CDR2: DFQATT and SNEGSKA (reference sequence). The CDR3 DNA sequence: TGCAGTGCTCTCGCGGGACAGGGGTTCGATGGCTACACCTTC. Encoded protein: CSALAGQGFDGYTF.

V gene TRBV20-1 combines with J gene TRBJ1-1; 7 bases fit TRBD1. The CDR3 has 14 amino acids. Germline lookup yields CDR1 DFQATT and CDR2 SNEGSKA (reference sequence). V was pared by 2 bases and J by 1 base, with 4 bases of the junction left unmatched. Here the CDR3 reads CSARKGATNTEAFF. The CDR3 nucleotides read TGCAGTGCTAGAAAGGGGGCCACGAACACTGAAGCTTTCTTT.

J is TRBJ1-1 and V is TRBV4-2; TRBD1 is a possible D gene (6 bases). From germline, CDR1 is LGHNA and CDR2 YNFKEQ. With 3 bases removed from V and 5 bases from J, the gap between germline ends came to 10 bases. The CDR3 covers 13 residues. CDR3 DNA sequence: TGTGCCAGCAGCCAGGGGGCAGAGACTGAAGCTTTCTTT. This gives the protein CASSQGAETEAFF.

V is TRBV19 and J is TRBJ1-6; TRBD1 is a possible D gene (6 bases). CDR3 length: 14 amino acids. Germline CDR1 LNHDA, CDR2 SQIVND (reference sequence). V was trimmed by 3 bases and J by 7 bases, leaving 10 bases between them. In DNA form, the CDR3 reads TGTGCCAGTAGTATTCAGGGGCCAAATTCACCCCTCCACTTT. Amino acid sequence: CASSIQGPNSPLHF.

This clonotype was picked up a small number of times. The chain is built from TRBV9 and TRBJ2-3, with TRBD2 matching over 8 bases. Germline V gene data show CDR1 as SGDLS and CDR2 as YYNGEE. This CDR3 has 14 amino acids. The V and J ends lost 5 bases and 5 bases, in that order; junction bases with no gene match: 7. The CDR3 bases are TGTGCCAGCAGTCGCGGGGGGCCTGGAGATACGCAGTATTTT. Amino acids: CASSRGGPGDTQYF.

This clonotype was counted only a few times. The rearrangement joins TRBV24-1 to TRBJ2-6; D not resolved. The CDR3 is 16 amino acids. CDR1 is KGHDR, CDR2 SFDVKD, per germline. V lost 4 bases and J 0 bases, leaving 9 bases between the germline ends. The CDR3, as DNA: TGTGCCACCAGTGACCCCGGTCACTCTGGGGCCAACGTCCTGACTTTC. Residues: CATSDPGHSGANVLTF.

The CDR3 DNA follows: TGTGCCAGCAGGGTGGCAGAGAGCTCCTACAATGAGCAGTTCTTC. This codes for CASRVAESSYNEQFF. This rearrangement joins TRBV7-9 to TRBJ2-1; D is uncertain. The CDR3 is 15 amino acids. Germline assignment: CDR1 SEHNR and CDR2 FQNEAQ (reference sequence). V was pared by 6 bases and J by 0 bases, with 12 bases between.